The entry below gives a single T cell receptor beta chain sequence along with its context. Its cognate antigen is unknown. This table comes from immunoSEQ multiplex PCR, and its TCRdb copy is limited to in-frame clones, with some not included. The sample shows tens of thousands of clones, around 80% of them seen only once. The sample comes from a study of T cell responses to AZD1222 COVID-19 vaccine. As for the study in general: Analysis merged second doses at about 4 or about 12 weeks. Findings and limits, study-wide: Donors were chiefly white British, with a greater number of females, and clonal diversity was perhaps underestimated. Variant regions that are unmutated are reportedly the target of nearly half of spike-specific TCRs. The study found vaccine-associated CD4 TCRs spanning spike, dominant at 160-218 and 743-854.

The V gene end was trimmed by 3 bases and the J gene end by 8 bases; junction bases not matched to a gene: 7. In germline, CDR1 is SGHVS, CDR2 FQNEAQ. The CDR3 length is 14 residues. The J gene is TRBJ2-1, the V gene TRBV7-8; 7 bases map to TRBD2. The sequence derives from an adult in good health. This specimen consisted of peripheral blood, obtained on day 0 of AZD1222 vaccination. CDR3 nucleotide sequence: TGTGCCAGCAGCTTTGCTAGCGGCAGGCATGAGCAGTTCTTC. Its translation is CASSFASGRHEQFF.